One sample yielded the 16 T cell receptor beta chains listed below, sequenced in a study of OX40 agonist ivuxolimab in advanced cancers. Assay used: immunoSEQ multiplex PCR; TCRdb lists only in-frame clones, some missing. Of about 68,000 clones detected, over 80% appear once; the ten largest clones hold about 0.31%. This specimen consisted of CD4+ or CD8+ T cells sorted from blood, obtained in a trial of the OX40 agonist ivuxolimab. The receptors come from an adult with an advanced solid tumor such as melanoma, head and neck, liver or kidney cancer.

The rearrangement uses TRBV9 and TRBJ1-1; D uncertain. V lost 0 bases and J lost 2, with 8 bases in between. Germline V lookup: CDR1 SGDLS, CDR2 YYNGEE. The CDR3 sequence is 14 residues long. The DNA for the CDR3 is TGTGCCAGCAGCGTAGCTGACGATAACACTGAAGCTTTCTTT. Translated: CASSVADDNTEAFF.

V usage is TRBV6-5 and J usage is TRBJ1-2; no clear D gene. The CDR3 spans 10 residues. V was shortened by 6 bases and J by 3 bases, with 2 bases between the two germline ends. Germline lookup yields CDR1 MNHEY and CDR2 SVGAGI. Written as DNA, the CDR3 is TGTGCCAGCAGGGACTATGGCTACACCTTC. Its translation: CASRDYGYTF.

The rearrangement joins TRBV19 to TRBJ2-1, with 7 bases identical to TRBD1. After removal of 7 bases from V and 5 bases from J, the junction contained 8 bases not matched to a gene. The CDR3 covers 14 residues. Germline V gives CDR1 LNHDA, CDR2 SQIVND (reference sequence). The CDR3 reads CASTQGQINNEQFF. Here the CDR3 DNA reads TGTGCCAGTACCCAGGGACAGATAAACAATGAGCAGTTCTTC.

This chain links TRBV7-9 with TRBJ2-5, with 8 bases matching TRBD2. Losses at the gene ends were 5 bases for V and 4 bases for J; bases not matched to a gene: 9. The CDR3 consists of 15 residues. Germline V lookup: CDR1 SEHNR, CDR2 FQNEAQ (reference sequence). The CDR3 sequence is CASSHRAGGGETQYF. The CDR3 region has the DNA TGTGCCAGCAGCCATCGGGCGGGAGGAGGAGAGACCCAGTACTTC. Looking up the rest from reference TRBV7-9 and TRBJ2-5 gives the full variable domain: DTGVSQNPRHKITKRGQNVTFRCDPISEHNRLYWYRQTLGQGPEFLTYFQNEAQLEKSRLLSDRFSAERPKGSFSTLEIQRTEQGDSAMYLCASSHRAGGGETQYFGPGTRLLVL.

V and J are TRBV6-1 and TRBJ1-2, with TRBD1 matching 10 bases. This CDR3 spans 13 amino acids. Germline V gene sequence: CDR1 MNHNS, CDR2 SASEGT. Trimming cost V 6 bases and J 7 bases; bases outside gene matches: 5. For the CDR3, the DNA is TGTGCCAGCAGATCCGGGACAGGGGCTGGCTACACCTTC. Translating gives CASRSGTGAGYTF.

The V and J genes are TRBV19 and TRBJ1-4, with TRBD1 matching over 10 bases. The CDR3 runs to 17 residues. Germline V gene lookup returns CDR1 LNHDA and CDR2 SQIVND (reference sequence). The junction had 10 bases not matched to a gene; V was cut back by 4 bases and J by 5 bases. The CDR3 region has the DNA TGTGCCAGTAGTACCCGACAGGGGGCTCGAACAAATGAAAAACTGTTTTTT. Translated: CASSTRQGARTNEKLFF.

V and J are TRBV5-6 and TRBJ2-5, with D possibly matching TRBD2 (5 bases). CDR1 and CDR2 (germline): SGHDT, YYEEEE. V lost 4 bases, J lost 5 bases, and 18 bases lay in between. CDR3 length equals 15 residues. The DNA of the CDR3 is TGTGCCAGCAGCCGAGACGGACGGACGGGGGAGACCCAGTACTTC. Translation gives CASSRDGRTGETQYF. Based on the CDR3 plus reference TRBV5-6 and TRBJ2-5, the full variable domain is DAGVTQSPTHLIKTRGQQVTLRCSPKSGHDTVSWYQQALGQGPQFIFQYYEEEERQRGNFPDRFSGHQFPNYSSELNVNALLLGDSALYLCASSRDGRTGETQYFGPGTRLLVL.

The chain uses TRBV7-8 and TRBJ1-1; D unresolved. CDR1 and CDR2 (germline): SGHVS, FQNEAQ. The CDR3 consists of 14 residues. V dropped 7 bases and J dropped 1 base, with 13 bases sitting between them. Here the CDR3 reads CASKAGFGNTEAFF. For the CDR3, the DNA is TGTGCCAGCAAAGCCGGGTTCGGGAACACTGAAGCTTTCTTT.

Worth noting for this clone: Within the sample, other DNA sequences also encode this same CDR3. The chain carries TRBV6-6 and TRBJ2-1; weak D call: TRBD2 (6 bases). With 5 bases removed from V and 9 bases from J, the gap between germline ends came to 17 bases. This CDR3 is built from 14 residues. Germline CDR1 reads MNHNY; CDR2 reads SVGAGI (reference sequence). The CDR3 nucleotides are TGTGCCAGCAGTCTAACTATTGCGGGAAGTGAGCAGTTCTTC. Translating it yields CASSLTIAGSEQFF.

This chain uses TRBV5-1 with TRBJ2-5; D is undetermined. Trimming removed 4 bases at V and 5 bases at J, with 12 bases between. This CDR3 comprises 13 residues. Germline-derived CDR1 and CDR2 are SGHRS and YFSETQ. The CDR3 is CASSPGSSETQYF. CDR3 nucleotides: TGCGCCAGCAGCCCGGGTAGCTCCGAGACCCAGTACTTC.

The chain has TRBV19 and TRBJ2-1; TRBD2 is a possible D gene (6 bases). V was cut by 5 bases and J by 6 bases, with 8 bases left in between. This CDR3 has 12 residues. Looked up from germline, CDR1 is LNHDA and CDR2 is SQIVND (reference sequence). This CDR3 is CASSLGLNEQFF. In nucleotides, the CDR3 is TGTGCCAGTAGTTTGGGACTCAATGAGCAGTTCTTC.

V and J are TRBV9 and TRBJ2-1; 7 bases map to TRBD2. There are 16 residues in the CDR3. The germline gives CDR1 SGDLS, CDR2 YYNGEE. Trimming took 3 bases from V and 6 from J; bases not matched to a gene: 12. The CDR3 loop is CASSETSRGRINEQFF. CDR3 sequence (DNA): TGTGCCAGCAGCGAAACCTCCCGCGGGAGAATCAATGAGCAGTTCTTC.

The table lists this clone with a count of one. The chain joins TRBV5-1 to TRBJ2-1; 14 bases align to TRBD2. Looked up from germline, CDR1 is SGHRS and CDR2 is YFSETQ. Unmatched junction bases numbered 5, after V lost 2 bases and J lost 1 base. This CDR3 has 18 amino acids. The CDR3 reads CASSFAGTSGSSYNEQFF. CDR3 bases: TGCGCCAGCAGCTTCGCCGGGACTAGCGGGAGTTCCTACAATGAGCAGTTCTTC.

The V and J genes are TRBV27 and TRBJ1-5; D perhaps matches TRBD1 (6 bases). The V and J ends lost 4 bases and 3 bases respectively, with 13 bases between them. The CDR3 totals 15 residues. CDR1 is MNHEY and CDR2 is SMNVEV in the germline V gene (reference sequence). CDR3 residues: CASSSTGQINQPQHF. CDR3 coding DNA: TGTGCCAGCAGTTCAACCGGACAGATCAATCAGCCCCAGCATTTT.

The V and J genes are TRBV6-1 and TRBJ2-5; the match to TRBD1 covers 7 bases. Trimming removed 2 bases from V and 1 base from J; junction bases left unmatched: 4. Germline CDR1 MNHNS, CDR2 SASEGT. The length of the CDR3 is 15 residues. CDR3 residues: CASSEFGTVQETQYF. The DNA of the CDR3 is TGTGCCAGCAGTGAATTTGGGACAGTCCAAGAGACCCAGTACTTC.

Here the CDR3 DNA reads TGTGCCAGCAGCTTAGGACGGGAGTTCTACAATGAGCAGTTCTTC. Amino acid sequence: CASSLGREFYNEQFF. The chain uses TRBV7-2 and TRBJ2-1; weak D call: TRBD2 (6 bases). Germline V lookup: CDR1 SGHTA, CDR2 FQGNSA. The CDR3 loop spans 15 amino acids. V lost 1 base and J lost 3, with 10 bases in between.